This entry concerns a single T cell receptor beta chain. This record belongs to a study of OX40 agonist ivuxolimab in advanced cancers. Some clones are missing from TCRdb's copy, which holds only in-frame ones; the method was immunoSEQ multiplex PCR. The data show around 60,000 clones, with around nine tenths seen just once and 25% held by the top ten. From germline, CDR1 is LNHDA and CDR2 SQIVND (reference sequence). V shed 5 bases, J shed 3 bases, and the junction held 3 bases outside the gene matches. The CDR3 totals 13 residues. The chain couples TRBV19 to TRBJ2-7, with 8 bases matching TRBD1. The material was CD4+ or CD8+ T cells sorted from blood, obtained in a trial of the OX40 agonist ivuxolimab. The clonotype comes from an adult with an advanced solid tumor such as melanoma, head and neck, liver or kidney cancer. The CDR3 region has the DNA TGTGCCAGTAGTCCGGGACAGGACTACGAGCAGTACTTC. Protein sequence: CASSPGQDYEQYF.